Below are 4 T cell receptor beta chains sequenced from a single sample in a study of blood T cell repertoires in COVID-19. Using immunoSEQ multiplex PCR, the repertoire was profiled, and TCRdb retains in-frame clones only, with some absent. This sample yields fewer than 200,000 clones, of which 82% are seen a single time; roughly 8.1% belongs to the top ten. Sequences were obtained from peripheral blood. These receptors were taken from a woman aged 70 to 79 with acute or convalescent COVID-19.

The V gene is TRBV19, the J gene TRBJ1-2; D unresolved. This CDR3 spans 11 amino acids. Germline V CDR1 and CDR2: LNHDA, SQIVND (reference sequence). The ends were cut back, 5 bases at V and 4 bases at J, with 5 bases in the middle. CDR3 bases: TGTGCCAGTAGTTTGAGCTATGGCTACACCTTC. It yields the protein CASSLSYGYTF.

In its sample, this clone was seen once. The chain couples TRBV5-1 to TRBJ2-3, with TRBD1 matching over 11 bases. CDR1 SGHRS and CDR2 YFSETQ come from the germline V gene. The CDR3 is 16 amino acids. With 0 bases clipped from V and 4 bases from J, the junction kept 4 bases outside the gene matches. The CDR3 region is CASSLEGQGAADTQYF. The CDR3 DNA sequence: TGCGCCAGCAGCTTGGAAGGACAGGGGGCGGCAGATACGCAGTATTTT.

The rearrangement uses TRBV19 and TRBJ1-5; D possibly corresponds to TRBD1 (6 bases). V lost 4 bases, J lost 0 bases, and 10 bases lay in between. Germline V gene lookup returns CDR1 LNHDA and CDR2 SQIVND (reference sequence). The CDR3 sequence is 15 residues long. CDR3 protein: CASSTTGSSNQPQHF. CDR3 nucleotide sequence: TGTGCCAGTAGTACCACAGGGTCTAGCAATCAGCCCCAGCATTTT.

The chain employs TRBV9 and TRBJ2-3; 12 positions match TRBD2. In germline, CDR1 is SGDLS, CDR2 YYNGEE. The CDR3 covers 15 residues. Losses at the gene ends were 6 bases for V and 2 bases for J; bases not matched to a gene: 4. DNA of the CDR3: TGTGCCAGCAAGGCTAGCGGGAGGGCCACAGATACGCAGTATTTT. Its translation: CASKASGRATDTQYF. Looking up the rest from reference TRBV9 and TRBJ2-3 gives the full variable domain: DSGVTQTPKHLITATGQRVTLRCSPRSGDLSVYWYQQSLDQGLQFLIQYYNGEERAKGNILERFSAQQFPDLHSELNLSSLELGDSALYFCASKASGRATDTQYFGPGTRLTVL.